Presented here are 12 T cell receptor beta chains from one specimen sequenced in a study of T cell responses to AZD1222 COVID-19 vaccine. Clones were read by immunoSEQ multiplex PCR, and TCRdb kept only the in-frame ones, dropping some. Of about 96,000 clones in the sample, more than 75% were seen once. Source: peripheral blood, taken on day 0 of MenACWY control vaccination. These receptor sequences come from an adult in good health.

The V and J genes are TRBV24-1 and TRBJ1-6, with D maybe TRBD1 (6 bases). The CDR3 is 16 residues long. Germline V gives CDR1 KGHDR, CDR2 SFDVKD. V was cut by 0 bases and J by 13 bases, with 18 bases left in between. This CDR3 is CATSDLQETGNKPLHF. For the CDR3, the DNA is TGTGCCACCAGTGATTTGCAGGAGACAGGAAATAAGCCCCTCCACTTT.

V is TRBV28 and J is TRBJ1-2; D gene uncertain. Germline CDR1 and CDR2: MDHEN and SYDVKM. The V end lost 8 bases, the J end lost 0 bases, and 13 bases lay between the germline ends. There are 14 residues in the CDR3. CDR3 sequence (DNA): TGTGCCAGCTGTTCATCTCTCACTAACTATGGCTACACCTTC. This codes for CASCSSLTNYGYTF.

This chain joins TRBV7-2 and TRBJ1-3; tentatively, D is TRBD1 (5 bases). The germline gives CDR1 SGHTA, CDR2 FQGNSA. The V end lost 4 bases, the J end lost 2 bases, and 12 bases lay between the germline ends. The CDR3 has 15 residues. The DNA of the CDR3 is TGTGCCAGCAGCTGGGAAGCGGGACCTGGAAACACCATATATTTT. Its translation is CASSWEAGPGNTIYF.

The genes are TRBV6-6 and TRBJ1-2; D remains unclear. Germline CDR1 reads MNHNY; CDR2 reads SVGAGI (reference sequence). The V end was cut by 3 bases, the J end by 7 bases, with 12 bases between. The CDR3 extends over 13 amino acids. DNA of the CDR3: TGTGCCAGCAGTTATTCGACTCGGGGTGGCTACACCTTC. Its translation is CASSYSTRGGYTF.

This chain uses TRBV2 with TRBJ2-5; D is perhaps TRBD2 (5 bases). Trimming stripped 7 bases from V and 1 base from J, with 10 bases between. This CDR3 comprises 13 residues. The germline gives CDR1 SNHLY, CDR2 FYNNEI. The CDR3 sequence: CASNRLAQETQYF. Here the CDR3 DNA reads TGTGCCAGCAATAGGCTAGCCCAAGAGACCCAGTACTTC.

The chain is built from TRBV24-1 and TRBJ2-2, with D unresolved. CDR1 is KGHDR, CDR2 SFDVKD, per germline. The CDR3 totals 14 residues. The ends were cut back, 3 bases at V and 6 bases at J, with 10 bases in the middle. The CDR3 coding sequence is TGTGCCACCAGTGATCGAGTTGCTCCCGGGGAGCTGTTTTTT. Its translation: CATSDRVAPGELFF.

DNA of the CDR3: TGTGCCAGCAGGGAGGACAACTATGGCTACACCTTC. Protein: CASREDNYGYTF. This chain uses TRBV2 with TRBJ1-2; D unresolved. CDR1 and CDR2 from the germline V gene are SNHLY and FYNNEI. V lost 6 bases to trimming and J lost 2 bases, with 7 bases between them. The CDR3 is 12 amino acids.

This clone was recorded only once. This chain uses TRBV20-1 with TRBJ2-3; possible D gene TRBD2, 6 bases. Trimming cost V 4 bases and J 6 bases, with 8 bases left between them. The V gene's germline CDR1 is DFQATT and CDR2 SNEGSKA (reference sequence). The length of the CDR3 is 11 residues. CDR3 nucleotide sequence: TGCAGTGCTACCCGGGGGGATACGCAGTATTTT. It translates to CSATRGDTQYF.

This chain connects TRBV5-4 to TRBJ2-7; 8 bases match TRBD2. This CDR3 is built from 15 residues. The V and J ends lost 4 bases and 6 bases, in that order; junction bases with no gene match: 12. Germline loops: CDR1 SGHNT, CDR2 YYREEE (reference sequence). CDR3 region: CASSPGGRELVEQYF. CDR3 sequence (DNA): TGTGCCAGCAGCCCGGGGGGGCGGGAGTTGGTCGAGCAGTACTTC.

The chain couples TRBV28 to TRBJ1-2; 8 bases align to TRBD1. V lost 8 bases to trimming and J lost 5 bases; unmatched junction nucleotides: 10. This CDR3 spans 14 amino acids. The germline V gene has CDR1 MDHEN and CDR2 SYDVKM. CDR3 residues: CASHLEGQAYGYTF. Written as DNA, the CDR3 is TGTGCCAGCCACCTAGAGGGACAGGCTTATGGCTACACCTTC.

The CDR3: CASSEQQTGELFF. The CDR3, as DNA: TGTGCCAGCAGTGAACAGCAGACCGGGGAGCTGTTTTTT. The J gene is TRBJ2-2, the V gene TRBV6-4; D remains unclear. This CDR3 has 13 residues. Per germline, CDR1 MRHNA and CDR2 SNTAGT. V was shortened by 3 bases and J by 5 bases, with 7 bases between the two germline ends.

As regards this clone: At one of its ends the junction is not consistent with the germline gene, which may arise from a read error. The chain joins TRBV29-1 to TRBJ1-2, with TRBD1 identical over 8 bases. CDR3 length equals 10 residues. Germline V gene data show CDR1 as SQVTM and CDR2 as ANQGSEA. The CDR3: CSVEDRGRKF. CDR3 DNA: TGCAGCGTGGAAGACAGGGGCCGTAAGTTC.